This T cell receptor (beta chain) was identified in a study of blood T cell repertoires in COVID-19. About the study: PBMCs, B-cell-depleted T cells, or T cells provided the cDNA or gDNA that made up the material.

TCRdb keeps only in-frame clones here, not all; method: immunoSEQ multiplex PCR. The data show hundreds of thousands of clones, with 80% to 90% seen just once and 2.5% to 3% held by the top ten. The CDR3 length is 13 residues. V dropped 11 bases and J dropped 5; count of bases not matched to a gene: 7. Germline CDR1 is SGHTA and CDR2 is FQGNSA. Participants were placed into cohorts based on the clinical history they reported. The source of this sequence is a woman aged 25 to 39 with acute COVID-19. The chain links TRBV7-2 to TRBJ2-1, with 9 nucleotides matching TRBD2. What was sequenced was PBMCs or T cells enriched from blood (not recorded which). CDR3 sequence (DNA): TGTGCCGGGAGGGCTAGCGGGAACAATGAGCAGTTCTTC. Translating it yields CAGRASGNNEQFF.